The present T cell receptor beta chain was sequenced within a study of T cell repertoires in cytomegalovirus infection. Study findings and constraints: Cumulative frequency (of public TCR beta family members) identified carriers of CMV plus the relevant HLA. Ex vivo responses were dominated by HLA-C-restricted CMV-specific TCR beta clonotypes.

Germline lookup yields CDR1 MGHRA and CDR2 YSYEKL. The V and J ends lost 4 bases and 6 bases, in that order; junction bases with no gene match: 0. The CDR3 is 12 amino acids. This clonotype was observed a few times. Its antigen is not identified. Via MiXCR, TCRdb re-called the reads, giving one row per CDR3 protein. The sample lists around 130,000 distinct CDR3 sequences; 20% to 30% were seen once. The clonotype was recovered from a human donor in good health (CMV status not recorded). Some clones in this sample may be carry-over from other donors' samples. The V call is TRBV4-1, the J call TRBJ2-1; 7 bases map to TRBD2. Sequencing input: PBMCs, sequenced either directly or after in vitro stimulation (not recorded which). The CDR3 nucleotides read TGCGCCAGCAGCCGGACTAGCAATGAGCAGTTCTTC. It specifies CASSRTSNEQFF.